The source of this TCR beta chain is a study of identical twins. Each CDR3 protein is one row after TCRdb ran MiXCR on the 5' RACE reads. The repertoire has 700,000 to 950,000 distinct CDR3 sequences, 10% to 15% of them found once; the top ten carry roughly 1.5%. The length of the CDR3 is 13 residues. V lost 5 bases, J lost 4 bases, and 7 bases stayed unmatched. Germline CDR1 and CDR2: SQVTM and ANQGSEA. This clonotype has just a few counts. The same sample was also studied in work on yellow fever vaccine responses in identical twins.

The chain combines TRBV29-1 with TRBJ2-5, with 7 bases fitting TRBD1. The receptor comes from a woman under 30 in good health. The sequencing sample was made of PBMCs. The CDR3, as DNA: TGCAGCGTTAAAGGGGGCCCCGGAGAGACCCAGTACTTC. This encodes CSVKGGPGETQYF. The full variable domain, with the rest looked up from reference TRBV29-1 and TRBJ2-5, is SAVISQKPSRDICQRGTSLTIQCQVDSQVTMMFWYRQQPGQSLTLIATANQGSEATYESGFVIDKFPISRPNLTFSTLTVSNMSPEDSSIYLCSVKGGPGETQYFGPGTRLLVL.